A single TCR beta chain is shown here with its context. Its antigen is undetermined. Profiling relied on immunoSEQ multiplex PCR, and the TCRdb table lists in-frame clones only, not all of them. The sample contains some 660 clones, about 84% of which appear only once. The sample is drawn from a study of T cell repertoires in ileal Crohn's disease. Study at large: Per sample, roughly 500 nanograms of biopsy DNA were TCRB immunosequenced.

Whole-study results and caveats: Compared with CD4 T cells, sorted CD8 cells carried more expanded clones. Clonality above 26.8% at surgery always came with endoscopic recurrence.

Described time point: inflamed ileum from the surgical specimen. V lost 5 bases and J 3 bases, leaving 19 bases between the germline ends. This CDR3 spans 16 amino acids. The germline V gene has CDR1 MDHEN and CDR2 SYDVKM. This chain joins TRBV28 and TRBJ2-5, with D tentatively TRBD1 (6 bases). The sample taken for sequencing was ileal tissue. The clonotype originates from an adult with Crohn's disease. CDR3 coding DNA: TGTGCCAGCAGTAAACCGGGACAAGAAGAGAAAGAGACCCAGTACTTC. This sequence encodes CASSKPGQEEKETQYF. The whole variable domain, remainder taken from reference TRBV28 and TRBJ2-5, is DVKVTQSSRYLVKRTGEKVFLECVQDMDHENMFWYRQDPGLGLRLIYFSYDVKMKEKGDIPEGYSVSREKKERFSLILESASTNQTSMYLCASSKPGQEEKETQYFGPGTRLLVL.